This T cell receptor beta chain was obtained from a study of CD8 T cells in ankylosing spondylitis. The study's findings and limits: Seemingly distinctive of ankylosing spondylitis blood was a TCR beta motif formed by eight highly homologous variants.

Trimming took 4 bases from V and 2 from J; bases not matched to a gene: 4. The CDR3 loop spans 14 amino acids. CDR1 is MGHDK, CDR2 SYGVNS, per germline. In TCRdb, the 5' RACE reads were re-called with MiXCR into one record per CDR3 protein. This table has some 840,000 distinct CDR3 sequences, 10% to 15% appearing once. A remark on this clonotype: The target antigen is unknown.

The sample comprised blood, either unsorted or a sorted T cell fraction (not recorded which). This receptor was identified in a male donor with ankylosing spondylitis. The genes are TRBV25-1 and TRBJ2-5, with 7 nucleotides matching TRBD2. The CDR3 spells CASSGLAWQETQYF. CDR3 DNA: TGTGCCAGCAGTGGACTAGCTTGGCAAGAGACCCAGTACTTC.